This entry lists 7 T cell receptor beta chains sequenced from one sample in a study of cytomegalovirus exposure and HLA in healthy donors. The PCR had 60 Vbeta and 13 Jbeta primers. Data came from immunoSEQ multiplex PCR; TCRdb stores just in-frame clones and leaves some out. The table records some 150,000 clones, 77% of them present only once. Sequenced material: PBMCs. These receptors were taken from a woman aged 25 to 45 in good health and CMV-seronegative.

The chain has TRBV7-8 and TRBJ1-3; 7 bases align to TRBD1. There are 18 residues in the CDR3. V trimming: 1 base; J trimming: 0 bases; junction bases outside the gene matches: 9. The germline gives CDR1 SGHVS, CDR2 FQNEAQ. CDR3 bases: TGTGCCAGCAGCTTAGGAATTCCGGGACAGAGCTCTGGAAACACCATATATTTT. Protein: CASSLGIPGQSSGNTIYF.

The table lists this clone with a few counts. V gene TRBV7-9 combines with J gene TRBJ2-1; 11 nucleotides line up with TRBD2. V lost 2 bases, J lost 5 bases, and 5 bases stayed unmatched. This CDR3 has 16 amino acids. Germline V gives CDR1 SEHNR, CDR2 FQNEAQ (reference sequence). The chain's CDR3 is CASSLLLAGGDNEQFF. As DNA, the CDR3 is TGTGCCAGCAGCTTACTTCTAGCGGGAGGAGACAATGAGCAGTTCTTC.

The V gene is TRBV29-1, the J gene TRBJ1-4; TRBD1 is a possible D gene (5 bases). The CDR3 is 11 amino acids. V was pared by 7 bases and J by 7 bases, with 10 bases between. Germline V gene sequence: CDR1 SQVTM, CDR2 ANQGSEA. The CDR3 here is CSALRGEKLFF. Here the CDR3 DNA reads TGCAGCGCCTTAAGGGGTGAAAAACTGTTTTTT.

The V call is TRBV28, the J call TRBJ1-4; no clear D gene. The length of the CDR3 is 16 residues. Germline CDR1 MDHEN, CDR2 SYDVKM. Trimming cost V 5 bases and J 8 bases, with 21 bases left between them. The CDR3 protein is CASSAPSGGRDEKLFF. The CDR3 DNA reads TGTGCCAGCAGTGCCCCCTCGGGAGGGAGAGACGAAAAACTGTTTTTT.

V is TRBV28 and J is TRBJ1-3, with D perhaps TRBD1 (6 bases). The V and J ends lost 7 bases and 6 bases respectively, with 13 bases between them. This CDR3 contains 13 residues. The germline gives CDR1 MDHEN, CDR2 SYDVKM. Here the CDR3 DNA reads TGTGCCAGCATGTCCGGGACACCAAACACCATATATTTT. It yields the protein CASMSGTPNTIYF.

V gene TRBV11-2 combines with J gene TRBJ1-2; D uncertain. The germline CDR1 and CDR2 sequences are SGHAT and FQNNGV. V lost 1 base and J lost 6, with 12 bases in between. The length of the CDR3 is 14 residues. The DNA of the CDR3 is TGTGCCAGCAGCTTAGCCTCCGGGGTTGATGGCTACACCTTC. As protein: CASSLASGVDGYTF.

The chain combines TRBV5-8 with TRBJ2-7; tentatively, D is TRBD2 (6 bases). Germline loops: CDR1 SGHTS, CDR2 YDEGEE. The CDR3 totals 10 residues. Trimming took 5 bases from V and 10 from J, leaving 10 bases between them. CDR3 sequence (DNA): TGTGCCAGCAGGTCGGGACTTCAGTACTTC. It translates to CASRSGLQYF.